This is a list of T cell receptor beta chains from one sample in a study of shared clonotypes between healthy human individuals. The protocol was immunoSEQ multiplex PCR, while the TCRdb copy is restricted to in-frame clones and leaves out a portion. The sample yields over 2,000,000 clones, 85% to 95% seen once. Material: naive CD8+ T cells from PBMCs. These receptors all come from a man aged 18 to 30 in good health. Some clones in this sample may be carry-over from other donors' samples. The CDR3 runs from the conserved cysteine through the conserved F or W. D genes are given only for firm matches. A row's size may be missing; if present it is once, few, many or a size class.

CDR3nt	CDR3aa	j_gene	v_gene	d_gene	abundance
TGCAGCGTTGAATCTAGGGACGGGTACGAGCAGTACTTC	CSVESRDGYEQYF	TRBJ2-7	TRBV29-1	-	-
TGTGCCAGCAGCGTGCCCACTAGCGGGAGCACAGATACGCAGTATTTT	CASSVPTSGSTDTQYF	TRBJ2-3	TRBV25-1	TRBD2	-
TGTGCCTGGAAGAACCCCGGGATTTCCCTTAACTATGGCTACACCTTC	CAWKNPGISLNYGYTF	TRBJ1-2	TRBV30	-	-
TGTGCCAGCAGCTTGGCGGGAGGTGGGGACACCGGGGAGCTGTTTTTT	CASSLAGGGDTGELFF	TRBJ2-2	TRBV5-5	TRBD2	-
TGTGCCAGCAGTTTACTAGCGGAATACAATGAGCAGTTCTTC	CASSLLAEYNEQFF	TRBJ2-1	TRBV27	TRBD2	-
TGTGCCAGCGGCTCGGGTGAGGCTAACTATGGCTACACCTTC	CASGSGEANYGYTF	TRBJ1-2	TRBV7-9	-	-
TGTGCCAGCAGTTCCGTTATCATGAACACTGAAGCTTTCTTT	CASSSVIMNTEAFF	TRBJ1-1	TRBV28	-	-
TGTGCCAGCAGTGCGCCCCTGGAGGGGAGTATCACCGGGGAGCTGTTTTTT	CASSAPLEGSITGELFF	TRBJ2-2	TRBV6-1	-	-
TGTGCCAGCAGCGAGGGAATTTTGGGACAGTTCTATGGCTACACCTTC	CASSEGILGQFYGYTF	TRBJ1-2	TRBV9	TRBD1	-
TGTGCCAGCAGTTTGGGGCAGACGAACACTGAAGCTTTCTTT	CASSLGQTNTEAFF	TRBJ1-1	TRBV28	-	-
TGTGCCAGTAGTCCGGACCAAAATCAGCCCCAGCATTTT	CASSPDQNQPQHF	TRBJ1-5	TRBV19	-	-
TGTGCCAGCAGCCCCAGCGACAGGGCCCTCAACTATGGCTACACCTTC	CASSPSDRALNYGYTF	TRBJ1-2	TRBV7-9	TRBD1	once
TGTGCCACCAGCAGAGATGGGGGGGAAGGGCAGCCCCAGCATTTT	CATSRDGGEGQPQHF	TRBJ1-5	TRBV15	-	once
TGTGCCAGCAGCTTAGTCAGCTTCGAAGCTTTCTTT	CASSLVSFEAFF	TRBJ1-1	TRBV7-9	-	-
TGTGCCAGCAGCCTCACCGGAGGGGACCTCTACGAGCAGTACTTC	CASSLTGGDLYEQYF	TRBJ2-7	TRBV16	-	-
TGTGCCAGCAGCCCCCGGGACAGGTCGAACTATGGCTACACCTTC	CASSPRDRSNYGYTF	TRBJ1-2	TRBV13	TRBD1	-
TGTGCCAGCAGTTCCCCCCTGGGGGGCGCAGGGAACATTCAGTACTTC	CASSSPLGGAGNIQYF	TRBJ2-4	TRBV28	-	-
TGTGCCAGCAGCGACGCTCTTAGCGGATACACAGATACGCAGTATTTT	CASSDALSGYTDTQYF	TRBJ2-3	TRBV9	-	once
TGCAGCGTTGAAGAGGAGACCCAGTACTTC	CSVEEETQYF	TRBJ2-5	TRBV29-1	-	-
TGTGCCAGCAGTTTATCGGGGAGACAGGGGGCGCAAGGGGCCAACGTCCTGACTTTC	CASSLSGRQGAQGANVLTF	TRBJ2-6	TRBV27	TRBD1	-
TGTGCCAGCAGCTTCGGTGCGGGGGCCCAGCATTTT	CASSFGAGAQHF	TRBJ1-5	TRBV7-9	-	-
TGTGCCAGCAGTTCCGAAGAAAGACCCAAAGAGACCCAGTACTTC	CASSSEERPKETQYF	TRBJ2-5	TRBV7-9	-	-
TGTGCCAGCACCAAACAATACACAGATACGCAGTATTTT	CASTKQYTDTQYF	TRBJ2-3	TRBV27	-	-
TGTGCCAGCAGTGAAGCGCTGTCTGGACTTAGGCGGTTCTTC	CASSEALSGLRRFF	TRBJ2-1	TRBV2	-	-
TGTGCCAGCAGTAACCGGGACAGGGCGGACGAGCAGTACTTC	CASSNRDRADEQYF	TRBJ2-7	TRBV28	TRBD1	-
TGTGCCAGCAGCGTAGCGGCGATCTTC	CASSVAAIF	TRBJ2-1	TRBV9	-	once
TGTGCCAGCAGGCGACTAGGGGCCACAGATACGCAGTATTTT	CASRRLGATDTQYF	TRBJ2-3	TRBV6-6	-	once
TGTGCCAGCAGCTTCCCCTTGCGGGAATCCACAGATACGCAGTATTTT	CASSFPLRESTDTQYF	TRBJ2-3	TRBV7-9	-	-
TGTGCCAGCAGCCCGACCGGGACAGGGGGCTTGACTGAAGCTTTCTTT	CASSPTGTGGLTEAFF	TRBJ1-1	TRBV13	TRBD1	-
TGTGCCAGCAGAGCCCCCGGTTACCTCTACGAGCAGTACTTC	CASRAPGYLYEQYF	TRBJ2-7	TRBV6-1	-	-
TGTGCCACCAGCGGAGGGGGGGGATGGAATGGCTACACCTTC	CATSGGGGWNGYTF	TRBJ1-2	TRBV15	-	-
TGTGCCAGCAGGACACCCCGGGGGCGCTTTACTGAAGCTTTCTTT	CASRTPRGRFTEAFF	TRBJ1-1	TRBV6-1	-	-
TGTGCCAAGAAGGGACTTACTAGCGGGCAAGAGACCCAGTACTTC	CAKKGLTSGQETQYF	TRBJ2-5	TRBV2	TRBD2	-
TGTGCCAGCAGTTTATATCTTCCGGCGGGAGTTATCCACGAGCAGTACTTC	CASSLYLPAGVIHEQYF	TRBJ2-7	TRBV27	TRBD2	-
TGTGCCAGCAGCTCTTGGGGGATTGGGGCGACTATTACTGAAGCTTTCTTT	CASSSWGIGATITEAFF	TRBJ1-1	TRBV7-9	-	-
TGTGCCAGCAGCTTAGGGCGCGAGCAGTACTTC	CASSLGREQYF	TRBJ2-7	TRBV11-2	-	-
TGTGCCAGCAGGCCGGCCGGCCACGCGGGAGTAGCCTACAATGAGCAGTTCTTC	CASRPAGHAGVAYNEQFF	TRBJ2-1	TRBV5-4	TRBD2	-
TGTGCCAGCAGTGAATTTAATAGGCAGGCAAGGGGCTACGAGCAGTACTTC	CASSEFNRQARGYEQYF	TRBJ2-7	TRBV6-1	-	-
TGTGCCAGTAGTATTTCACCCGTACTCTACAATGAGCAGTTCTTC	CASSISPVLYNEQFF	TRBJ2-1	TRBV19	-	-
TGTGCCAGCTCACCCGGGACAGACCGAAACACCATATATTTT	CASSPGTDRNTIYF	TRBJ1-3	TRBV18	TRBD1	-
TGTGCCAGCAGTTTATCGTCCCTCGGGGTGACTCCGGGGGAGCAGTACTTC	CASSLSSLGVTPGEQYF	TRBJ2-7	TRBV27	-	-
TGTGCCAGCAGTTTCCTCCGCGGGAGCAATGAGCAGTTCTTC	CASSFLRGSNEQFF	TRBJ2-1	TRBV28	TRBD2	-
TGTGCCAGCAGAGAAACACGGCGGGGGCAGCCTAACACTGAAGCTTTCTTT	CASRETRRGQPNTEAFF	TRBJ1-1	TRBV2	-	-
TGTGCCAGCAGCCTACGGACAGAAGGCTACACAGATACGCAGTATTTT	CASSLRTEGYTDTQYF	TRBJ2-3	TRBV5-6	-	once
TGTGCCAGCAGCCCCTGGGTATTAGATACGCAGTATTTT	CASSPWVLDTQYF	TRBJ2-3	TRBV9	-	-
TGTGCCAGCGGCCCGAGAGGGACCGCCCAGTACTTC	CASGPRGTAQYF	TRBJ2-5	TRBV28	-	-
TGTGCCAGTGCGACTAGCGGGGTATACAATGAGCAGTTCTTC	CASATSGVYNEQFF	TRBJ2-1	TRBV19	TRBD2	-
TGTGCCAGCAGCCCGACCCGGACAGGGCCCCTTTCTGTAACGTTTGCAACTAATGAAAAACTGTTTTTT	CASSPTRTGPLSVTFATNEKLFF	TRBJ1-4	TRBV4-2	TRBD1	-
TGTGCCAGCAGCTTAAGACAGGGCCACTATGGCTACACCTTC	CASSLRQGHYGYTF	TRBJ1-2	TRBV7-2	TRBD1	-
TGTGCCAGCAGCGTAGGGGGTCGGACGGAGGGGAATACGCAGTATTTT	CASSVGGRTEGNTQYF	TRBJ2-3	TRBV9	-	-
TGTGCCAGCAGTTACTCGGGGAACACCGGGGAGCTGTTTTTT	CASSYSGNTGELFF	TRBJ2-2	TRBV6-6	-	-
TGTGCCAGCAGCTCAAGACTAGATACCCGCTACTACGAGCAGTACTTC	CASSSRLDTRYYEQYF	TRBJ2-7	TRBV11-2	-	-
TGTGCCAGCAGCTTCAGGGGTGTGGAGACCCAGTACTTC	CASSFRGVETQYF	TRBJ2-5	TRBV5-4	-	once
TGTGCCAGCAGCTTAAATCGGGGCTTAAACACCGGGGAGCTGTTTTTT	CASSLNRGLNTGELFF	TRBJ2-2	TRBV11-2	-	-